Listed below are T cell receptor beta chains from one sample, sequenced in a study of blood T cell repertoires in COVID-19. Using immunoSEQ multiplex PCR, the repertoire was profiled, and TCRdb retains in-frame clones only, with some absent. Among tens of thousands of clones listed, about 89% were seen once. The sample was peripheral blood. The receptors stem from a man in his fifties or sixties with active or convalescent COVID-19. The CDR3 runs from the conserved cysteine through the conserved F or W. A D gene is named only where the DNA matches it firmly. Expanded clones are given a class, and other clones once, few, many or no size at all.

TRBD1 TRBJ1-2 once TRBV10-3 CAISERTGMSYTF TGTGCCATCAGTGAGAGGACAGGGATGAGCTACACCTTC
- TRBJ2-7 - TRBV30 CAWSLGPTYEQYF TGTGCCTGGAGTCTGGGGCCAACCTACGAGCAGTACTTC
- TRBJ1-4 - TRBV12-3/TRBV12-4 CASSPTDEKLFF TGTGCCAGCAGCCCTACTGATGAAAAACTGTTTTTT
- TRBJ2-7 - TRBV4-1 CASSPGTNYEQYF TGCGCCAGCAGCCCGGGGACAAATTACGAGCAGTACTTC
TRBD1 TRBJ2-7 few TRBV11-2 CASLRRGTGIRGEDEQYF TGTGCCAGCCTCCGCAGGGGGACAGGGATTAGGGGAGAAGACGAGCAGTACTTC
TRBD1 TRBJ2-2 - TRBV6-5 CASSYLDRVGGELFF TGTGCCAGCAGTTACCTTGACAGGGTCGGCGGGGAGCTGTTTTTT
- TRBJ1-2 once TRBV29-1 CSASGRDYGYTF TGCAGCGCCTCGGGGAGGGACTATGGCTACACCTTC
TRBD1 TRBJ1-4 - TRBV6-6 CASSQDRGEKLFF TGTGCCAGCAGCCAAGACAGGGGCGAAAAACTGTTTTTT
- TRBJ2-2 once TRBV7-8 CASRQGGTGELFF TGTGCCAGCAGGCAGGGTGGTACCGGGGAGCTGTTTTTT
- TRBJ2-1 - TRBV18 CASSSNYNEQFF TGTGCCAGCTCAAGCAACTACAATGAGCAGTTCTTC
TRBD1 TRBJ1-1 - TRBV10-1 CASSTGGDVAFF TGCGCCAGCAGTACAGGGGGCGACGTAGCTTTCTTT
TRBD2 TRBJ2-4 - TRBV6-5 CASSQPGRGFYF TGTGCCAGCAGCCAACCCGGGAGGGGGTTTTACTTC
- TRBJ2-5 - TRBV5-1 CASSLDGVDQETQYF TGCGCCAGCAGCTTGGACGGAGTCGACCAAGAGACCCAGTACTTC
- TRBJ1-2 once TRBV6-5 CASTQSSRANYGYTF TGTGCCAGCACCCAGTCCTCCCGGGCTAACTATGGCTACACCTTC
TRBD1 TRBJ1-2 - TRBV6-4 CASSDRGDRVAGYTF TGTGCCAGCAGTGACCGGGGAGACAGGGTTGCTGGCTACACCTTC
- TRBJ1-6 - TRBV30 CAWRSSDSSNSPLHF TGTGCCTGGCGCTCTTCCGACAGCTCAAATTCACCCCTCCACTTT
TRBD1 TRBJ1-2 - TRBV18 CASSPDRAFGYTF TGTGCCAGCTCACCCGACAGGGCGTTTGGCTACACCTTC
TRBD2 TRBJ2-5 - TRBV7-2 CASRQLAGAKETQYF TGTGCCAGCAGACAACTAGCGGGGGCTAAAGAGACCCAGTACTTC
TRBD1 TRBJ1-1 - TRBV19 CASSEQGGTEAFF TGTGCCAGTAGTGAACAGGGGGGCACTGAAGCTTTCTTT
- TRBJ1-3 - TRBV27 CASSLTGKGNTIYF TGTGCCAGCAGTTTAACGGGTAAAGGAAACACCATATATTTT
TRBD2 TRBJ2-5 - TRBV11-2 CASSLDRGLKQETQYF TGTGCCAGCAGCTTAGATCGGGGACTAAAACAAGAGACCCAGTACTTC
- TRBJ2-2 - TRBV18 CASSRDSLINTGELFF TGTGCCAGCTCACGCGACAGTTTGATCAACACCGGGGAGCTGTTTTTT
- TRBJ1-1 - TRBV5-4 CASSGGGRGLWGTEAFF TGTGCCAGCAGCGGTGGCGGCAGGGGATTATGGGGGACTGAAGCTTTCTTT
- TRBJ1-3 - TRBV6-1 CASSEAVAGGNTIYF TGTGCCAGCAGTGAAGCGGTGGCGGGGGGAAACACCATATATTTT
TRBD1 TRBJ2-3 - TRBV3-1/TRBV3-2 CASSRWLNRGPDTQYF TGTGCCAGCAGCCGCTGGCTTAACAGGGGGCCAGATACGCAGTATTTT
- TRBJ2-1 - TRBV29-1 CSVFKTRVAYNEQFF TGCAGCGTTTTCAAAACGCGCGTTGCTTACAATGAGCAGTTCTTC
TRBD2 TRBJ2-5 - TRBV7-9 CAITKGGDQETQYF TGTGCCATAACCAAGGGAGGGGACCAAGAGACCCAGTACTTC
TRBD1 TRBJ1-6 - TRBV7-2 CASSLNHQGANSPLHF TGTGCCAGCAGCTTAAATCATCAGGGGGCAAATTCACCCCTCCACTTT
- TRBJ2-3 - TRBV7-2 CASSLERTDTQYF TGTGCCAGCAGCTTAGAGCGCACAGATACGCAGTATTTT
- TRBJ2-7 - TRBV4-3 CASSQDRRGPSYEQYF TGCGCCAGCAGCCAAGATCGGCGGGGGCCATCCTACGAGCAGTACTTC
- TRBJ1-1 - TRBV27 CASSYLLGTIAFF TGTGCCAGCAGTTACCTTCTTGGGACAATTGCTTTCTTT
TRBD1 TRBJ1-3 few TRBV30 CAWSADRVSGNTIYF TGTGCCTGGAGTGCAGACAGGGTATCGGGCAACACCATATATTTT
- TRBJ2-7 - TRBV6-1 CASSEPGHPNYEQYF TGTGCCAGCAGTGAACCGGGACACCCAAACTACGAGCAGTACTTC
- TRBJ2-5 - TRBV18 CASSPTGGGETQYF TGTGCCAGCTCACCAACAGGGGGAGGGGAGACCCAGTACTTC
- TRBJ1-6 - TRBV19 CASRPGTYSPLHF TGTGCCAGTAGACCCGGGACATATTCACCCCTCCACTTT
- TRBJ2-1 once TRBV2 CASSGPRDLFF TGTGCCAGCAGTGGCCCCCGGGATCTGTTCTTC
- TRBJ1-5 - TRBV10-3 CAISEGQDQPQHF TGTGCCATCAGTGAGGGTCAGGATCAGCCCCAGCATTTT
- TRBJ1-2 - TRBV28 CATSEGGDGYTF TGTGCCACCTCGGAGGGCGGAGATGGCTACACCTTC
TRBD2 TRBJ2-3 - TRBV5-4 CASRGGGTQYF TGTGCCAGCAGGGGGGGAGGGACGCAGTATTTT
- TRBJ1-1 once TRBV29-1 CSVTRKGANTEAFF TGCAGCGTTACGAGGAAAGGGGCGAACACTGAAGCTTTCTTT
- TRBJ1-2 - TRBV7-8 CASTLNTGQAQDYGYTF TGTGCCAGCACCCTAAACACGGGCCAAGCACAGGACTATGGCTACACCTTC
- TRBJ1-3 - TRBV25-1 CASSSQGLNTIYF TGTGCCAGCAGTAGTCAGGGTCTGAACACCATATATTTT
- TRBJ1-3 - TRBV24-1 CATSDETSTGGNTIYF TGTGCCACCAGTGACGAGACCTCAACCGGGGGAAACACCATATATTTT
- TRBJ2-5 - TRBV29-1 CSSRGGRIQETQYF TGCAGCTCCCGGGGAGGCCGCATCCAAGAGACCCAGTACTTC
TRBD1 TRBJ1-1 - TRBV30 CASQTGAVTEAFF TGTGCCTCCCAAACAGGGGCGGTCACTGAAGCTTTCTTT
TRBD2 TRBJ2-1 - TRBV7-9 CASSRLAGGFNEQFF TGTGCCAGCAGCCGACTAGCGGGGGGGTTTAATGAGCAGTTCTTC
TRBD1 TRBJ1-1 - TRBV11-2 CASSLGGQLNTEAFF TGTGCCAGCAGCTTAGGGGGACAGCTGAACACTGAAGCTTTCTTT
TRBD1 TRBJ1-2 - TRBV5-1 CASSLATGDGLGYGYTF TGCGCCAGCAGCTTGGCCACAGGGGATGGATTGGGCTATGGCTACACCTTC
TRBD1 TRBJ2-2 - TRBV10-3 CATGTGETGELFF TGTGCCACGGGGACAGGGGAGACCGGGGAGCTGTTTTTT
TRBD1 TRBJ1-2 - TRBV29-1 CSVDTGAYGYTF TGCAGCGTTGATACAGGGGCCTATGGCTACACCTTC
TRBD1 TRBJ1-3 - TRBV30 CAWLRTGKYTIYF TGTGCCTGGCTCCGGACAGGGAAGTACACCATATATTTT
- TRBJ1-2 - TRBV5-1 CASSDLRGGGYTF TGCGCCAGCAGCGACCTAAGGGGGGGCGGCTACACCTTC
TRBD2 TRBJ2-2 - TRBV10-2 CASIGRGRRTGELFF TGCGCCAGCATTGGGCGGGGGAGGCGCACCGGGGAGCTGTTTTTT
- TRBJ2-2 - TRBV6-5 CASSTRGGELFF TGTGCCAGCAGTACCCGGGGCGGGGAGCTGTTTTTT
- TRBJ1-2 - TRBV28 CASSRGGYGYTF TGTGCCAGCAGTCGGGGTGGGTATGGCTACACCTTC
- TRBJ2-1 - TRBV7-2 CASSLGQSHSEQFF TGTGCCAGCAGCTTGGGTCAGAGCCACAGTGAGCAGTTCTTC
TRBD1 TRBJ1-5 - TRBV28 CASTLWDRGQENQPQHF TGTGCCAGCACTCTTTGGGACAGGGGGCAGGAAAATCAGCCCCAGCATTTT
TRBD1 TRBJ2-3 few TRBV4-2 CASSQEGGQQTTDTQYF TGTGCCAGCAGCCAAGAAGGGGGACAGCAGACCACAGATACGCAGTATTTT
TRBD1 TRBJ2-7 - TRBV6-5 CASKIGQGLLQYF TGTGCCAGCAAAATAGGACAGGGGCTATTGCAGTACTTC
- TRBJ1-6 - TRBV19 CASSIDRPGGNSPLHF TGTGCCAGTAGTATAGACCGCCCGGGGGGCAATTCACCCCTCCACTTT